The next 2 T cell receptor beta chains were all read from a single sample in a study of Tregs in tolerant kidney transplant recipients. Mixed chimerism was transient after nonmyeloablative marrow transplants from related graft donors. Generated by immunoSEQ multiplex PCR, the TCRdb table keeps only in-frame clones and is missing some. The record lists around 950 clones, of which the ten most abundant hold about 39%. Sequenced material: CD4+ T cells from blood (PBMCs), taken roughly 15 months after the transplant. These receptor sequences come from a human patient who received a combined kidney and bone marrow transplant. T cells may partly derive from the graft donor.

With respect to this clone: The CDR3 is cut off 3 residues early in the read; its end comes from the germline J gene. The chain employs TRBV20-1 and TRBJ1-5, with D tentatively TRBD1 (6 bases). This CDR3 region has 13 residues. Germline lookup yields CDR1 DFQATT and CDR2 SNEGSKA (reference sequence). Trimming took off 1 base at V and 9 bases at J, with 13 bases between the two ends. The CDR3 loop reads CSARASTGRPQHF. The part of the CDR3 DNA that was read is TGCAGTGCTAGAGCGTCTACAGGGAGGCCC.

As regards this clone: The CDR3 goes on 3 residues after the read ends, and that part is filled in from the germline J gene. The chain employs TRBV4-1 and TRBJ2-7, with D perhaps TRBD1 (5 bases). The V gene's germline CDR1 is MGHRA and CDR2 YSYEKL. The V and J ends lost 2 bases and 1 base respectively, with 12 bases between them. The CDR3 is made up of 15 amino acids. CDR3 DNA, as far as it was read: TGCGCCAGCAGCCAATCTGACAGCCCATCCTACGAG. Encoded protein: CASSQSDSPSYE. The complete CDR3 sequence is CASSQSDSPSYEQYF.